One sample yielded the 3 T cell receptor beta chains listed below, sequenced in a study of blood T cell repertoires in COVID-19. Profiling relied on immunoSEQ multiplex PCR, and the TCRdb table lists in-frame clones only, not all of them. The data contain roughly 150,000 clones, 76% of them singletons. Sample: peripheral blood. Receptors were obtained from a woman of 80 years or more with acute or convalescent COVID-19.

In its sample, this clone was seen many times. The rearrangement joins TRBV7-2 to TRBJ2-1; TRBD2 might be the D (6 bases). The CDR3 totals 15 residues. Germline V gene sequence: CDR1 SGHTA, CDR2 FQGNSA. Between the trimmed V and J ends, which lost 1 base and 9 bases, there was a span of 16 bases. CDR3 loop: CASSLEVGGGTEQFF. In nucleotides, the CDR3 is TGTGCCAGCAGCTTAGAAGTAGGCGGAGGGACTGAGCAGTTCTTC.

CDR3 sequence reads: CASSPTGLVSGEITDTQYF. In DNA, the CDR3 is TGTGCCAGCAGCCCAACCGGGCTGGTAAGCGGGGAGATCACAGATACGCAGTATTTT. The rearrangement links TRBV5-6 to TRBJ2-3; 7 bases align to TRBD2. The CDR3 totals 19 residues. J lost 2 bases, V lost 4 bases, and 19 bases had no gene match. From germline, CDR1 is SGHDT and CDR2 YYEEEE. Full variable domain (rest looked up from reference TRBV5-6 and TRBJ2-3): DAGVTQSPTHLIKTRGQQVTLRCSPKSGHDTVSWYQQALGQGPQFIFQYYEEEERQRGNFPDRFSGHQFPNYSSELNVNALLLGDSALYLCASSPTGLVSGEITDTQYFGPGTRLTVL.

Comment on this clone: Within the sample, other DNA sequences also encode this same CDR3. V gene TRBV12-3 or TRBV12-4 combines with J gene TRBJ2-3; D not certain. The CDR3 has 11 amino acids. V was cut by 2 bases and J by 6 bases, with 3 bases left in between. The CDR3 is CASSLRDTQYF. The CDR3 region has the DNA TGTGCCAGCAGTTTACGGGATACGCAGTATTTT.